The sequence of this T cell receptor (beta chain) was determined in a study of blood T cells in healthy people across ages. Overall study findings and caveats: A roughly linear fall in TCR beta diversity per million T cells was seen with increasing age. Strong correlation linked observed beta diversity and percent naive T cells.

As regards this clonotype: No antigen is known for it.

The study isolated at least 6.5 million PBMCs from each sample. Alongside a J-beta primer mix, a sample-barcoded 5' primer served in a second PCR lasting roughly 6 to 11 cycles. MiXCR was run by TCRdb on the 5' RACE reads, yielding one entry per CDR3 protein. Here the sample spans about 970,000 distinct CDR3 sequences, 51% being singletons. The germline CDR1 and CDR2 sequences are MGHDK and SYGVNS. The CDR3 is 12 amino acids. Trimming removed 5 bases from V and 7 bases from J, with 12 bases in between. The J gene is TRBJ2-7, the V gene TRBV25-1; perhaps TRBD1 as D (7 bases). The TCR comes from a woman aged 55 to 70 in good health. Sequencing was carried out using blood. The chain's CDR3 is CASSTGAGEQYF. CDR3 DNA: TGTGCCAGCAGTACAGGGGCGGGGGAGCAGTACTTC.